The 28 T cell receptor beta chains below come from one sample, sequenced in a study of control samples from healthy donors and cancer patients. Only in-frame clones appear in the TCRdb table, and some are missing; sequencing was by immunoSEQ multiplex PCR. The repertoire has about 160,000 clones, over 95% of them found once; the top ten carry approximately 0.93%. Sequencing was carried out using blood. These receptor sequences come from a woman in her 30s in good health.

The chain uses TRBV24-1 and TRBJ2-1; D is undetermined. This CDR3 is built from 16 residues. Germline CDR1 KGHDR, CDR2 SFDVKD. V was clipped by 0 bases and J by 0 bases, with 8 bases between them. The DNA of the CDR3 is TGTGCCACCAGTGATTTGCCAGATAGCTCCTACAATGAGCAGTTCTTC. It translates to CATSDLPDSSYNEQFF.

The V gene is TRBV4-1, the J gene TRBJ2-1; 13 nucleotides agree with TRBD2. Germline CDR1 and CDR2: MGHRA and YSYEKL. CDR3 length: 15 residues. The J segment lost 9 bases and the V segment lost 4 bases, leaving 6 bases of the junction unmatched. The CDR3 protein is CASSPPLAGGTEQFF. CDR3 bases: TGCGCCAGCAGCCCTCCACTAGCGGGAGGGACTGAGCAGTTCTTC.

V usage is TRBV6-6 and J usage is TRBJ2-1; either TRBD1 or TRBD2 may supply D (5 bases each). The germline gives CDR1 MNHNY, CDR2 SVGAGI (reference sequence). Trimming took 1 base from V and 8 from J, leaving 9 bases between them. This CDR3 has 13 residues. CDR3: CASSYYVGDEQFF. The DNA for the CDR3 is TGTGCCAGCAGTTACTATGTGGGGGATGAGCAGTTCTTC.

The chain employs TRBV11-3 and TRBJ2-1; the match to TRBD1 covers 8 bases. Germline V CDR1 and CDR2: SGHNT, YENEEA. This CDR3 region has 11 residues. The V and J ends lost 5 bases and 15 bases, in that order; junction bases with no gene match: 6. In nucleotides, the CDR3 is TGTGCCAGCAGCGATACCGGGACAGGGTTCTTC. It yields the protein CASSDTGTGFF.

This clone has only a few counts. The chain recombines TRBV7-8 with TRBJ1-5; possibly TRBD1 for D (6 bases). V was cut by 1 base and J by 7 bases, with 11 bases left in between. The germline CDR1 and CDR2 sequences are SGHVS and FQNEAQ. The CDR3 totals 14 residues. As DNA, the CDR3 is TGTGCCAGCAGCTTAGGACAGGTCCTCCAGCCCCAGCATTTT. Translation gives CASSLGQVLQPQHF.

This clone was counted once. CDR3 nucleotide sequence: TGTGCCAGCAGGGGACTAGCGGGGGCCTACGAGCAGTACTTC. The encoded protein is CASRGLAGAYEQYF. This chain uses TRBV28 with TRBJ2-7; TRBD2 matches 14 bases. The CDR3 is 14 amino acids. V lost 6 bases to trimming and J lost 2 bases; unmatched junction nucleotides: 0. CDR1 and CDR2 (germline): MDHEN, SYDVKM.

The chain links TRBV10-2 to TRBJ2-1; TRBD2 matches 8 bases. The length of the CDR3 is 18 residues. After removal of 5 bases from V and 1 base from J, the junction contained 13 bases not matched to a gene. CDR1 WSHSY and CDR2 SAAADI come from the germline V gene. The CDR3 region is CASSQVPTGTRSYNEQFF. In DNA, the CDR3 is TGCGCCAGCAGTCAGGTGCCAACCGGGACTAGGTCCTACAATGAGCAGTTCTTC.

The CDR3 nucleotides read TGCGCCAGCAGGAATAGCGGGAATTCCTACAATGAGCAGTTCTTC. Encoded protein: CASRNSGNSYNEQFF. The chain has TRBV10-2 and TRBJ2-1; TRBD2 agrees at 8 bases. V shed 6 bases and J 1 base; nucleotides not matched to a gene: 5. This CDR3 spans 15 amino acids. Germline V gene sequence: CDR1 WSHSY, CDR2 SAAADI.

The chain recombines TRBV27 with TRBJ2-1, with D unclear. CDR3 length equals 13 residues. Germline V lookup: CDR1 MNHEY, CDR2 SMNVEV (reference sequence). With 2 bases removed from V and 6 bases from J, the gap between germline ends came to 8 bases. The CDR3, as DNA: TGTGCCAGCAGTTTAACGCAGGCCAATGAGCAGTTCTTC. Translating it yields CASSLTQANEQFF.

The chain combines TRBV2 with TRBJ2-6, with 7 positions matching TRBD1. The CDR3 contains 21 residues. The V segment lost 0 bases and the J segment 0 bases; nucleotides outside the gene matches: 14. Germline-derived CDR1 and CDR2 are SNHLY and FYNNEI. CDR3 DNA sequence: TGTGCCAGCAGTGAAGCTCTGGGACAGAAAAACCAATCCTCTGGGGCCAACGTCCTGACTTTC. Residues: CASSEALGQKNQSSGANVLTF.

V and J are TRBV2 and TRBJ2-2; maybe TRBD1 (5 bases). From germline, CDR1 is SNHLY and CDR2 FYNNEI. The V and J ends lost 2 bases and 4 bases respectively, with 20 bases between them. The CDR3 is 18 amino acids. The CDR3 reads CASSEWMVGQDLTGELFF. The CDR3, as DNA: TGTGCCAGCAGTGAATGGATGGTTGGACAAGACCTCACCGGGGAGCTGTTTTTT.

The V call is TRBV27, the J call TRBJ1-1, with 7 bases identical to TRBD1. Trimming at V came to 8 bases and at J to 1 base, leaving 4 bases not matched to a gene. In germline, CDR1 is MNHEY, CDR2 SMNVEV (reference sequence). This CDR3 region has 13 residues. CDR3 nucleotide sequence: TGTGCCAGCCACAGGGGCCGGAACACTGAAGCTTTCTTT. It yields the protein CASHRGRNTEAFF.

The chain is built from TRBV19 and TRBJ2-2; 8 nucleotides line up with TRBD2. The germline CDR1 and CDR2 sequences are LNHDA and SQIVND (reference sequence). The CDR3 extends over 15 amino acids. After removal of 10 bases from V and 6 bases from J, the junction contained 13 bases not matched to a gene. The CDR3 nucleotides read TGTGCCACTCAAACGGGGGGGAATGGTCCCGGGGAGCTGTTTTTT. Amino acid sequence: CATQTGGNGPGELFF.

The V and J genes are TRBV3-1 (or the pseudogene TRBV3-2) and TRBJ1-1; weak D call: TRBD1 (5 bases). Trimming removed 4 bases at V and 2 bases at J, with 23 bases between. CDR3 size: 18 residues. Germline loops: CDR1 LGHDT, CDR2 YNNKEL (reference sequence). The CDR3: CASSPHGRREGSNTEAFF. The CDR3 region has the DNA TGTGCCAGCAGCCCCCACGGTCGCAGGGAGGGTTCAAACACTGAAGCTTTCTTT.

The chain combines TRBV28 with TRBJ1-1, with D possibly matching TRBD1 (5 bases). Trimming left V 4 bases short and J 6 bases short, with 9 bases between. CDR1 is MDHEN and CDR2 is SYDVKM in the germline V gene. The CDR3 is 12 residues long. CDR3 sequence: CASSSGFPEAFF. The CDR3 coding sequence is TGTGCCAGCAGTTCAGGGTTCCCTGAAGCTTTCTTT.

The J gene is TRBJ1-5, the V gene TRBV30; 8 bases fit TRBD1. The CDR3 contains 15 residues. Germline V gene lookup returns CDR1 GTSNPN and CDR2 SVGIG (reference sequence). V was pared by 0 bases and J by 4 bases, with 5 bases of the junction left unmatched. DNA of the CDR3: TGTGCCTGGAGTGTACAGGACAGGGATAATCAGCCCCAGCATTTT. This sequence encodes CAWSVQDRDNQPQHF. The whole variable domain, filled in from reference TRBV30 and TRBJ1-5, reads SQTIHQWPATLVQPVGSPLSLECTVEGTSNPNLYWYRQAAGRGLQLLFYSVGIGQISSEVPQNLSASRPQDRQFILSSKKLLLSDSGFYLCAWSVQDRDNQPQHFGDGTRLSIL.

The table lists this clone with a count of one. J is TRBJ2-3 and V is TRBV24-1; 7 bases agree with TRBD1. Trimming at V came to 6 bases and at J to 8 bases, leaving 10 bases not matched to a gene. Germline CDR1 reads KGHDR; CDR2 reads SFDVKD. The CDR3 consists of 14 residues. The CDR3 here is CATSLGGRTGTQYF. CDR3 in DNA: TGTGCCACCAGTCTAGGGGGCCGGACCGGTACGCAGTATTTT.

The rearrangement uses TRBV27 and TRBJ1-2; no clear D gene. The CDR3 has 16 amino acids. Trimming shortened V by 0 bases and J by 8 bases, and 19 bases separated the two germline ends. Looked up from germline, CDR1 is MNHEY and CDR2 is SMNVEV (reference sequence). CDR3 bases: TGTGCCAGCAGTTTATCATGGCCGGGAATGAAGGACGGCTACACCTTC. Its protein product is CASSLSWPGMKDGYTF.

The rearrangement links TRBV12-3 or TRBV12-4 to TRBJ2-2; the D gene is possibly TRBD2 (5 bases). With 5 bases removed from V and 7 bases from J, the gap between germline ends came to 11 bases. The CDR3 has 13 amino acids. CDR3 sequence (DNA): TGTGCCAGCAGTCAACTAGTTATCGGGGAGCTGTTTTTT. Translation gives CASSQLVIGELFF.

The chain couples TRBV28 to TRBJ1-6; no definite D call. The CDR3 covers 13 residues. CDR1 and CDR2 from the germline V gene are MDHEN and SYDVKM. V was clipped by 1 base and J by 10 bases, with 8 bases between them. The CDR3 bases are TGTGCCAGCAGTTTATCGGTTAGGTCACCCCTCCACTTT. Amino acids: CASSLSVRSPLHF. The complete variable domain, with remaining parts taken from reference TRBV28 and TRBJ1-6, reads DVKVTQSSRYLVKRTGEKVFLECVQDMDHENMFWYRQDPGLGLRLIYFSYDVKMKEKGDIPEGYSVSREKKERFSLILESASTNQTSMYLCASSLSVRSPLHFGNGTRLTVT.

The V gene is TRBV28, the J gene TRBJ2-5; 8 bases are a match to TRBD2. Germline-derived CDR1 and CDR2 are MDHEN and SYDVKM. The CDR3 covers 15 residues. V was clipped by 3 bases and J by 5 bases; unmatched bases: 8. CDR3 coding DNA: TGTGCCAGCAGTTTGAGGGGACTAGGTCGTGAGACCCAGTACTTC. It yields the protein CASSLRGLGRETQYF.

The chain recombines TRBV7-6 with TRBJ1-1, with 9 bases lining up with TRBD1. Losses at the gene ends were 5 bases for V and 1 base for J; bases not matched to a gene: 8. This CDR3 is 16 amino acids long. Per germline, CDR1 SGHVS and CDR2 FNYEAQ. The CDR3 bases are TGTGCCAGCAGCCTCGCCGGGACAGGGCCGAACACTGAAGCTTTCTTT. Translating gives CASSLAGTGPNTEAFF.

The chain recombines TRBV27 with TRBJ1-1; D might be TRBD1 (5 bases). Trimming left V 0 bases short and J 5 bases short, with 10 bases between. Looked up from germline, CDR1 is MNHEY and CDR2 is SMNVEV (reference sequence). The CDR3 runs 14 residues. CDR3 nucleotides: TGTGCCAGCAGTTTATCGGGGGGGGGAACTGAAGCTTTCTTT. Encoded protein: CASSLSGGGTEAFF.

The chain links TRBV12-3 or TRBV12-4 to TRBJ1-1; TRBD1 is a possible D gene (6 bases). Trimming cost V 7 bases and J 10 bases, with 16 bases left between them. The CDR3 runs 12 residues. CDR3 protein: CASNLGGLRAFF. CDR3 nucleotide sequence: TGTGCCAGCAACTTGGGGGGCCTGAGAGCTTTCTTT.

This rearrangement joins TRBV25-1 to TRBJ2-3, with TRBD2 as a possible D gene (5 bases). Trimming removed 4 bases from V and 6 bases from J, with 11 bases in between. In germline, CDR1 is MGHDK, CDR2 SYGVNS. There are 13 residues in the CDR3. CDR3 sequence: CASSASSQDTQYF. The DNA of the CDR3 is TGTGCCAGCAGTGCCTCTAGCCAGGATACGCAGTATTTT. Full variable domain (rest looked up from reference TRBV25-1 and TRBJ2-3): EADIYQTPRYLVIGTGKKITLECSQTMGHDKMYWYQQDPGMELHLIHYSYGVNSTEKGDLSSESTVSRIRTEHFPLTLESARPSHTSQYLCASSASSQDTQYFGPGTRLTVL.

The genes are TRBV6-5 and TRBJ2-3; TRBD1 is a possible D gene (6 bases). The CDR3 has 13 amino acids. V lost 6 bases and J 3 bases, leaving 10 bases between the germline ends. Germline CDR1 reads MNHEY; CDR2 reads SVGAGI. The CDR3 nucleotides read TGTGCCAGCAGACAAAGGGGGACAGATACGCAGTATTTT. Encoded protein: CASRQRGTDTQYF.

This sequence joins TRBV27 and TRBJ1-6; D is ambiguous. The CDR3 length is 13 residues. Germline CDR1 reads MNHEY; CDR2 reads SMNVEV (reference sequence). V lost 3 bases to trimming and J lost 4 bases, with 4 bases between them. Here the CDR3 reads CASSLFYNSPLHF. DNA for the CDR3: TGTGCCAGCAGTTTGTTTTATAATTCACCCCTCCACTTT.

The rearrangement links TRBV19 to TRBJ2-3; D is unresolved. This CDR3 contains 15 residues. V was cut by 6 bases and J by 2 bases, with 15 bases left in between. The germline V gene has CDR1 LNHDA and CDR2 SQIVND (reference sequence). In DNA, the CDR3 is TGTGCCAGTAGCCTCGGAAGTAGGCACACAGATACGCAGTATTTT. Encoded protein: CASSLGSRHTDTQYF.